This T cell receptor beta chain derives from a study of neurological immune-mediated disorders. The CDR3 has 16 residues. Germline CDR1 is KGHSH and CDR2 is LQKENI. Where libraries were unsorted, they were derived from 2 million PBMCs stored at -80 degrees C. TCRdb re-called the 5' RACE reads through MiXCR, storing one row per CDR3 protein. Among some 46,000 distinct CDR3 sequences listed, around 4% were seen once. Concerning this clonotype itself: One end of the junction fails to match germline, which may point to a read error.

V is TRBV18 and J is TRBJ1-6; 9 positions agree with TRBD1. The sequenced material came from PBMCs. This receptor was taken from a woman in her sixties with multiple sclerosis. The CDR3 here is CASSPPGQGQNSPLNF. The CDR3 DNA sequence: TGTGCCAGCTCACCACCGGGACAGGGTCAGAATTCACCCCTCAACTTT.